Listed below are T cell receptor beta chains from one sample, sequenced in a study of blood T cell repertoires in COVID-19. Clones were sequenced by immunoSEQ multiplex PCR, and TCRdb holds only the in-frame ones, with some missing. The table shows 200,000 to 250,000 clones, with roughly 82% occurring only once. The sample comprised peripheral blood. Every receptor here comes from a woman in her thirties or forties who had recovered from COVID-19. Both conserved end residues are part of each CDR3. A D gene is named only where the DNA matches it firmly. Some rows have no size entry. The others give once, few or many, or a class for an expanded clone.

v_call	d_call	clone_size	j_call	cdr3_aa	cdr3_nt
TRBV25-1	TRBD1	-	TRBJ2-2	CASSEFRGQGTGELFF	TGTGCCAGCAGTGAATTTCGGGGACAGGGGACCGGGGAGCTGTTTTTT
TRBV18	TRBD1	-	TRBJ2-5	CASSPTGETQYF	TGTGCCAGCTCACCGACAGGGGAGACCCAGTACTTC
TRBV7-9	-	-	TRBJ1-1	CASSLAGLSVEAFF	TGTGCCAGCAGCTTGGCAGGGTTGAGTGTTGAAGCTTTCTTT
TRBV4-3	TRBD2	-	TRBJ2-1	CASSHLAGGQNEQFF	TGCGCCAGCAGCCATTTAGCGGGGGGGCAGAATGAGCAGTTCTTC
TRBV5-1	-	-	TRBJ1-3	CASSDTGNSGNTIYF	TGCGCCAGCAGCGATACCGGGAACTCTGGAAACACCATATATTTT
TRBV28	TRBD1	few	TRBJ1-2	CASRRQGQGDGYTF	TGTGCCAGCAGACGACAAGGACAGGGTGACGGCTACACCTTC
TRBV13	TRBD2	-	TRBJ2-7	CASSYGTSRGYEQYF	TGTGCCAGCAGCTATGGGACTAGTCGGGGCTACGAGCAGTACTTC
TRBV6-6	-	-	TRBJ1-5	CASSYGHAAGQPQHF	TGTGCCAGCAGTTACGGTCACGCCGCAGGGCAGCCCCAGCATTTT
TRBV11-1	-	-	TRBJ2-1	CASSSPAGIVYNEQFF	TGTGCCAGCAGCTCCCCGGCAGGGATCGTCTACAATGAGCAGTTCTTC
TRBV5-1	TRBD2	few	TRBJ2-1	CASSSLPGGNSYNEQFF	TGCGCCAGCAGCTCCCTCCCGGGGGGGAACTCCTACAATGAGCAGTTCTTC
TRBV6-1	-	-	TRBJ1-2	CASSDIHGYTF	TGTGCCAGCAGTGACATCCATGGCTACACCTTC
TRBV12-3/TRBV12-4	-	once	TRBJ1-3	CASSSRGNTIYF	TGTGCCAGCAGTTCTCGCGGGAACACCATATATTTT
TRBV5-4	TRBD1	-	TRBJ2-7	CASSLSGGYEQYF	TGTGCCAGCAGCTTATCAGGGGGCTACGAGCAGTACTTC
TRBV7-2	-	-	TRBJ2-2	CASRGQPANTGELFF	TGTGCCAGCAGAGGACAGCCCGCGAACACCGGGGAGCTGTTTTTT
TRBV28	TRBD2	-	TRBJ2-1	CASSFSGLAEYNEQFF	TGTGCCAGCAGTTTCTCCGGACTAGCGGAGTACAATGAGCAGTTCTTC
TRBV10-3	-	-	TRBJ2-5	CAISESQVQETQYF	TGTGCCATCAGTGAGTCTCAGGTGCAAGAGACCCAGTACTTC
TRBV9	-	-	TRBJ2-6	CASSVDVQGDGANVLTF	TGTGCCAGCAGCGTTGACGTACAGGGAGACGGGGCCAACGTCCTGACTTTC
TRBV19	-	-	TRBJ2-7	CASSISGNSYEQYF	TGTGCCAGTAGTATATCGGGGAACTCCTACGAGCAGTACTTC
TRBV3-1/TRBV3-2	TRBD2	-	TRBJ2-3	CASSQDGRGGRDTQYF	TGTGCCAGCAGCCAAGATGGGCGGGGGGGCAGAGATACGCAGTATTTT
TRBV9	-	-	TRBJ2-1	CASSVGGNYNEQFF	TGTGCCAGCAGCGTGGGGGGAAACTACAATGAGCAGTTCTTC
TRBV5-5	-	-	TRBJ1-4	CASSLRHPGDGTEKLFF	TGTGCCAGCAGCTTGAGACACCCTGGAGACGGGACAGAAAAACTGTTTTTT
TRBV28	-	-	TRBJ1-4	CASSLNEGEKLFF	TGTGCCAGCAGTTTGAACGAGGGAGAAAAACTGTTTTTT
TRBV11-2	TRBD2	few	TRBJ2-1	CASSLGPSGGQNEQFF	TGTGCCAGCAGCTTAGGTCCTAGCGGGGGGCAAAATGAGCAGTTCTTC
TRBV30	TRBD1	-	TRBJ1-6	CAWSGTGNSYNSPLHF	TGTGCCTGGAGTGGGACAGGGAACTCCTATAATTCACCCCTCCACTTT
TRBV3-1/TRBV3-2	-	-	TRBJ1-4	CASSQPAGATNEKLFF	TGTGCCAGCAGCCAGCCCGCGGGGGCAACTAATGAAAAACTGTTTTTT